The 20 T cell receptor beta chains presented below share a single source sample, sequenced in a study of T cells after yellow fever vaccination. Each CDR3 protein gets one entry after TCRdb re-called the 5' RACE reads with MiXCR. The sample contains about 400,000 distinct CDR3 sequences, 6.2% of which appear only once. The sample here was PBMCs, taken 5 days after the yellow fever booster vaccination. The receptor set was obtained from a man aged 25-45 years who received the YFV17D yellow fever vaccine.

CDR3 residues: CASSIGHSYGYTF. The CDR3 DNA reads as TGTGCCAGCAGCATAGGCCATTCGTATGGCTACACCTTC. The chain is built from TRBV6-1 and TRBJ1-2; D not certain. Germline assignment: CDR1 MNHNS and CDR2 SASEGT. V lost 6 bases and J lost 5, with 13 bases in between. The CDR3 has 13 amino acids.

This clonotype was seen a few times. The chain recombines TRBV5-5 with TRBJ2-5, with D possibly TRBD1 on 6 matching bases. The CDR3 has 15 amino acids. Trimming pared 0 bases from V and 5 bases from J, leaving 14 bases between. Germline V gene lookup returns CDR1 SGHKS and CDR2 YYEKEE (reference sequence). CDR3 sequence reads: CASSLGPQGPETQYF. In DNA form, the CDR3 reads TGTGCCAGCAGCTTGGGACCCCAGGGGCCGGAGACCCAGTACTTC.

This clonotype was seen more than once but under ten times. This chain links TRBV7-2 with TRBJ1-5; 11 bases align to TRBD1. Germline V lookup: CDR1 SGHTA, CDR2 FQGNSA. The junction had 4 bases not matched to a gene; V was cut back by 4 bases and J by 5 bases. The CDR3 is 15 amino acids. The CDR3 reads CASSSGQGAYQPQHF. The CDR3, as DNA: TGTGCCAGCAGCTCCGGACAGGGGGCTTATCAGCCCCAGCATTTT.

The V and J genes are TRBV3-1 and TRBJ1-4; TRBD1 aligns across 9 bases. The germline V gene has CDR1 LGHDT and CDR2 YNNKEL (reference sequence). This CDR3 has 15 residues. Trimming at V came to 1 base and at J to 8 bases, leaving 5 bases not matched to a gene. The CDR3 spells CASSQGGQGGEKLFF. The CDR3 DNA reads as TGTGCCAGCAGCCAAGGGGGACAGGGTGGCGAAAAACTGTTTTTT.

In this sample, this clonotype turned up many times. V usage is TRBV29-1 and J usage is TRBJ1-5, with TRBD1 as a possible D gene (5 bases). The CDR3 totals 14 residues. Deletions cut 4 bases from V and 4 bases from J, with 14 bases between. Germline CDR1 and CDR2: SQVTM and ANQGSEA. CDR3 residues: CSVAGGSGNQPQHF. DNA for the CDR3: TGCAGCGTTGCCGGGGGGTCAGGGAATCAGCCCCAGCATTTT.

V gene TRBV4-3 combines with J gene TRBJ2-2; 7 nucleotides line up with TRBD1. Germline V gene data show CDR1 as LGHNA and CDR2 as YSLEER. The ends lost 4 bases at V and 6 bases at J; junction bases unmatched: 5. This CDR3 region has 14 residues. The CDR3 nucleotides are TGCGCCAGCAGCCGAGACAGGGTCGCCGGGGAGCTGTTTTTT. This translates into CASSRDRVAGELFF.

This clonotype has only a few counts. The chain employs TRBV20-1 and TRBJ2-3; tentatively, D is TRBD2 (6 bases). Germline CDR1 reads DFQATT; CDR2 reads SNEGSKA (reference sequence). V gave up 0 bases and J gave up 1 base, with 11 bases separating them. This CDR3 has 15 amino acids. The CDR3 nucleotides read TGCAGTGCTAGAGATTTGGGAGGACGCACAGATACGCAGTATTTT. Its protein product is CSARDLGGRTDTQYF.

This clonotype was picked up a small number of times. The chain links TRBV7-2 to TRBJ1-1; perhaps TRBD1 as D (5 bases). CDR1 is SGHTA, CDR2 FQGNSA, per germline. V was cut by 9 bases and J by 3 bases, with 11 bases left in between. The CDR3 totals 12 residues. Here the CDR3 reads CASGAPDTEAFF. The CDR3 DNA reads TGTGCCAGTGGGGCCCCCGACACTGAAGCTTTCTTT.

This clonotype has a handful of counts. The chain is built from TRBV20-1 and TRBJ2-1; 14 nucleotides agree with TRBD2. This CDR3 is 14 amino acids long. Per the germline V gene, CDR1 is DFQATT and CDR2 is SNEGSKA (reference sequence). The ends lost 5 bases at V and 7 bases at J; junction bases unmatched: 4. The CDR3 region has the DNA TGCAGTGCTCGGACTAGCGGGAGGAAGAATGAGCAGTTCTTC. It translates to CSARTSGRKNEQFF.

In its sample, this clonotype was seen many times. The chain uses TRBV9 and TRBJ2-1; 8 nucleotides agree with TRBD2. Germline V gene sequence: CDR1 SGDLS, CDR2 YYNGEE. V shed 4 bases, J shed 7 bases, and the junction held 7 bases outside the gene matches. This CDR3 has 14 amino acids. CDR3 nucleotide sequence: TGTGCCAGCAGCCCGGGACTAGGACAGAATGAGCAGTTCTTC. This gives the protein CASSPGLGQNEQFF.

J is TRBJ2-4 and V is TRBV12-3 or TRBV12-4; D not certain. The V gene lost 2 bases and the J gene lost 5 bases, with 7 bases spanning the gap. This CDR3 region has 13 residues. The CDR3 is CASSLLQQNIQYF. Here the CDR3 DNA reads TGTGCCAGCAGTTTATTACAGCAAAACATTCAGTACTTC.

This clonotype was observed many times. The chain's CDR3 is CASTGLAGATNTGELFF. CDR3 bases: TGTGCCAGCACTGGGCTAGCGGGGGCGACGAACACCGGGGAGCTGTTTTTT. V usage is TRBV6-1 and J usage is TRBJ2-2; 10 nucleotides line up with TRBD2. The CDR3 is 17 residues long. J lost 0 bases, V lost 7 bases, and 8 bases had no gene match. In germline, CDR1 is MNHNS, CDR2 SASEGT.

This clonotype was detected only a few times. V usage is TRBV19 and J usage is TRBJ2-7; the D is unclear. CDR1 and CDR2 from the germline V gene are LNHDA and SQIVND (reference sequence). This CDR3 has 12 residues. The V end was cut by 4 bases, the J end by 5 bases, with 9 bases between. CDR3 sequence reads: CASSTPPDEQYF. CDR3 sequence (DNA): TGTGCCAGTAGTACCCCCCCCGACGAGCAGTACTTC.

This clonotype was counted a few times. This rearrangement joins TRBV20-1 to TRBJ2-1; the match to TRBD2 covers 12 bases. The CDR3 is made up of 15 amino acids. CDR1 DFQATT and CDR2 SNEGSKA come from the germline V gene (reference sequence). J gave up 12 bases and V 0 bases, and 9 bases lay outside the gene matches. The CDR3 DNA is TGCAGTGCTAGAGATTCTAGCGGGAGGGCCCATGGGCAGTTCTTC. This encodes CSARDSSGRAHGQFF.

This clonotype was observed many times. J is TRBJ2-7 and V is TRBV12-3 or TRBV12-4; D may be TRBD2 (6 bases). The CDR3 extends over 12 amino acids. V lost 5 bases and J 4 bases, leaving 9 bases between the germline ends. CDR3 sequence (DNA): TGTGCCAGCAGTGACGGGAGTTACGAGCAGTACTTC. It yields the protein CASSDGSYEQYF.

The chain couples TRBV12-3 or TRBV12-4 to TRBJ2-1; TRBD2 matches at 9 bases. This CDR3 spans 15 amino acids. The junction had 6 bases not matched to a gene; V was cut back by 2 bases and J by 7 bases. The CDR3: CASSLMREGRNEQFF. The CDR3 nucleotides are TGTGCCAGCAGTTTAATGCGGGAGGGCAGGAATGAGCAGTTCTTC.

V usage is TRBV10-2 and J usage is TRBJ2-1; TRBD2 matches 8 bases. V lost 8 bases and J lost 5; bases outside the gene matches: 5. Germline V lookup: CDR1 WSHSY, CDR2 SAAADI. The CDR3 has 13 residues. The CDR3 is CASRPGGNNEQFF. Written as DNA, the CDR3 is TGCGCCAGCCGGCCGGGAGGGAACAATGAGCAGTTCTTC.

This clonotype appeared a few times. This rearrangement joins TRBV18 to TRBJ2-5; a possible D gene is TRBD2 (6 bases). The CDR3 totals 15 residues. V lost 3 bases, J lost 7 bases, and 18 bases lay in between. Germline V gives CDR1 KGHSH, CDR2 LQKENI. The CDR3 DNA sequence: TGTGCCAGCTCACCGCCAGCGGGCCCAAGGGGGACCCAGTACTTC. Residues: CASSPPAGPRGTQYF. Variable domain in full (rest from reference TRBV18 and TRBJ2-5): NAGVMQNPRHLVRRRGQEARLRCSPMKGHSHVYWYRQLPEEGLKFMVYLQKENIIDESGMPKERFSAEFPKEGPSILRIQQVVRGDSAAYFCASSPPAGPRGTQYFGPGTRLLVL.

This chain connects TRBV12-3 or TRBV12-4 to TRBJ1-6, with D maybe TRBD1 (6 bases). V lost 5 bases to trimming and J lost 7 bases, with 18 bases between them. This CDR3 has 16 amino acids. Here the CDR3 reads CASSHSGQSRNSPLHF. The CDR3 bases are TGTGCCAGCAGTCACTCCGGACAGTCACGCAATTCACCCCTCCACTTT.

This clonotype was seen a handful of times. The gene calls are TRBV16 and TRBJ2-2, with 11 positions matching TRBD2. Germline V gene lookup returns CDR1 KGHSY and CDR2 FQNENV. The CDR3 length is 19 residues. The V gene end was trimmed by 2 bases and the J gene end by 4 bases; junction bases not matched to a gene: 12. The CDR3 sequence is CASSQGLAGYSPTTGELFF. Here the CDR3 DNA reads TGTGCCAGCAGCCAAGGACTAGCGGGTTATTCACCCACCACCGGGGAGCTGTTTTTT.